One sample yielded the 22 T cell receptor beta chains listed below, sequenced in a study of T cell responses to AZD1222 COVID-19 vaccine. Profiled with immunoSEQ multiplex PCR; TCRdb holds only in-frame clones, not every one. The data show about 84,000 clones, with 70% to 90% seen just once and about 12% held by the top ten. Here the sequenced sample was peripheral blood, taken 28 days after the second AZD1222 dose. The receptors were gathered from an adult who received the AZD1222 COVID-19 vaccine.

Concerning this clone: The germline gene is not matched at one end of the junction; a read error may be the cause. The genes are TRBV19 and TRBJ2-7, with D possibly being TRBD1 (6 bases). CDR1 and CDR2 (germline): LNHDA, SQIVND (reference sequence). The CDR3 extends over 13 amino acids. CDR3 loop: CRVRRRGYYEQYF. Written as DNA, the CDR3 is TGCCGAGTTAGGCGCAGGGGATATTACGAGCAGTACTTC.

The genes are TRBV11-3 and TRBJ2-5, with 7 bases aligning to TRBD1. V lost 5 bases, J lost 7 bases, and 7 bases stayed unmatched. The CDR3 runs to 13 residues. CDR1 and CDR2 from the germline V gene are SGHNT and YENEEA. DNA of the CDR3: TGTGCCAGCAGCCCCGACAGGGAAGGGACCCAGTACTTC. This translates into CASSPDREGTQYF.

The chain is built from TRBV29-1 and TRBJ2-4; D is possibly TRBD1 or TRBD2 (5 bases each). Trimming removed 4 bases from V and 0 bases from J, with 7 bases in between. From germline, CDR1 is SQVTM and CDR2 ANQGSEA. The CDR3 is 13 residues long. Written as DNA, the CDR3 is TGCAGCGTTGGGGACGTAGCCAAAAACATTCAGTACTTC. Protein sequence: CSVGDVAKNIQYF.

The chain recombines TRBV7-2 with TRBJ1-2; 8 bases fit TRBD1. The CDR3 consists of 15 residues. CDR1 SGHTA and CDR2 FQGNSA come from the germline V gene. J lost 0 bases, V lost 1 base, and 1 base had no gene match. In DNA, the CDR3 is TGTGCCAGCAGCTTAGACAGGGGGTCTAACTATGGCTACACCTTC. Its translation: CASSLDRGSNYGYTF.

The J gene is TRBJ1-1, the V gene TRBV28; 7 nucleotides agree with TRBD1. CDR1 MDHEN and CDR2 SYDVKM come from the germline V gene. The CDR3 covers 15 residues. The J segment lost 0 bases and the V segment lost 6 bases, leaving 7 bases of the junction unmatched. The CDR3 here is CASRPGGTVNTEAFF. As DNA, the CDR3 is TGTGCCAGCAGACCCGGGGGGACAGTGAACACTGAAGCTTTCTTT.

This chain's CDR3 is CASSVNNANTGELFF. As DNA, the CDR3 is TGTGCCAGCAGCGTGAACAACGCGAACACCGGGGAGCTGTTTTTT. The chain is built from TRBV11-3 and TRBJ2-2; no reliable D call. Germline values: CDR1 SGHNT, CDR2 YENEEA. V was trimmed by 5 bases and J by 0 bases, leaving 10 bases between them. This CDR3 has 15 residues.

The chain combines TRBV28 with TRBJ1-1, with unresolved D. The CDR3 consists of 12 residues. V lost 3 bases and J lost 7, with 9 bases in between. Per the germline V gene, CDR1 is MDHEN and CDR2 is SYDVKM. The CDR3 region is CASSFLKVEAFF. For the CDR3, the DNA is TGTGCCAGCAGTTTCTTGAAAGTTGAAGCTTTCTTT. Together with reference TRBV28 and TRBJ1-1, the CDR3 gives the full variable domain: DVKVTQSSRYLVKRTGEKVFLECVQDMDHENMFWYRQDPGLGLRLIYFSYDVKMKEKGDIPEGYSVSREKKERFSLILESASTNQTSMYLCASSFLKVEAFFGQGTRLTVV.

This clone was counted a few times. V and J are TRBV4-3 and TRBJ1-2, with 9 bases that match TRBD1. This CDR3 is 17 amino acids long. Germline lookup yields CDR1 LGHNA and CDR2 YSLEER. Trimming removed 3 bases from V and 3 bases from J; junction bases left unmatched: 11. The CDR3 loop reads CASSQTTGGVGHYGYTF. The CDR3 region has the DNA TGCGCCAGCAGCCAGACAACAGGGGGCGTGGGTCACTATGGCTACACCTTC.

This chain joins TRBV12-3 or TRBV12-4 and TRBJ1-2, with a possible D match to TRBD1 (6 bases). The CDR3 has 13 residues. V was shortened by 7 bases and J by 8 bases, with 17 bases between the two germline ends. The CDR3 protein is CASTGGGAGGYTF. The CDR3 DNA reads TGTGCCAGCACCGGCGGGGGCGCGGGAGGCTACACCTTC.

This chain connects TRBV29-1 to TRBJ1-2; TRBD1 agrees at 7 bases. Trimming took 4 bases from V and 2 from J; bases not matched to a gene: 10. The CDR3 length is 15 residues. Germline V CDR1 and CDR2: SQVTM, ANQGSEA. This CDR3 reads CSVGYAWGQNYGYTF. CDR3 nucleotides: TGCAGCGTTGGATATGCGTGGGGACAGAACTATGGCTACACCTTC. The complete variable domain, with remaining parts taken from reference TRBV29-1 and TRBJ1-2, reads SAVISQKPSRDICQRGTSLTIQCQVDSQVTMMFWYRQQPGQSLTLIATANQGSEATYESGFVIDKFPISRPNLTFSTLTVSNMSPEDSSIYLCSVGYAWGQNYGYTFGSGTRLTVV.

This clone occurred once. The chain has TRBV7-2 and TRBJ1-5; a possible D gene is TRBD1 (6 bases). V shed 1 base and J shed 5 bases, with 12 bases lying between them. Germline values: CDR1 SGHTA, CDR2 FQGNSA. This CDR3 contains 15 residues. In DNA, the CDR3 is TGTGCCAGCAGCTTAGACGGCGGGGGGCATCAGCCCCAGCATTTT. This gives the protein CASSLDGGGHQPQHF. The full variable domain, completed using reference TRBV7-2 and TRBJ1-5, is GAGVSQSPSNKVTEKGKDVELRCDPISGHTALYWYRQSLGQGLEFLIYFQGNSAPDKSGLPSDRFSAERTGGSVSTLTIQRTQQEDSAVYLCASSLDGGGHQPQHFGDGTRLSIL.

The rearrangement links TRBV9 to TRBJ1-6; weak D call: TRBD1 (5 bases). V lost 2 bases and J 0 bases, leaving 15 bases between the germline ends. In germline, CDR1 is SGDLS, CDR2 YYNGEE. The length of the CDR3 is 18 residues. This CDR3 is CASSVRPQEGSYNSPLHF. CDR3 DNA sequence: TGTGCCAGCAGCGTCAGGCCACAGGAGGGCTCCTATAATTCACCCCTCCACTTT.

The V call is TRBV7-2, the J call TRBJ1-1; D call uncertain. The CDR3 consists of 15 residues. The germline V gene encodes CDR1 SGHTA and CDR2 FQGNSA. Trimming took 4 bases from V and 0 from J, leaving 12 bases between them. The CDR3 region is CASSSRMPLNTEAFF. CDR3 in DNA: TGTGCCAGCAGCTCCCGGATGCCCCTGAACACTGAAGCTTTCTTT.

The chain uses TRBV10-1 and TRBJ1-2; D remains ambiguous. In germline, CDR1 is WNHNN, CDR2 SYGVQD (reference sequence). The CDR3 contains 13 residues. V lost 3 bases to trimming and J lost 1 base, with 6 bases between them. The CDR3 nucleotides are TGCGCCAGCAGTGAATCGTATAACTATGGCTACACCTTC. Its protein product is CASSESYNYGYTF.

V gene TRBV18 combines with J gene TRBJ2-5; 14 positions match TRBD2. CDR1 and CDR2 (germline): KGHSH, LQKENI. J was trimmed by 1 base and V by 4 bases; bases with no gene match: 5. The CDR3 spans 17 residues. CDR3 region: CASSRGTSGGGQETQYF. In nucleotides, the CDR3 is TGTGCCAGCTCACGTGGGACTAGCGGGGGAGGCCAAGAGACCCAGTACTTC.

The V and J genes are TRBV27 and TRBJ2-3; D is possibly TRBD2 (5 bases). CDR3 length: 12 residues. Trimming took off 5 bases at V and 4 bases at J, with 7 bases between the two ends. The germline CDR1 and CDR2 sequences are MNHEY and SMNVEV (reference sequence). In DNA, the CDR3 is TGTGCCAGCAGTGGGAGTGCAGATACGCAGTATTTT. As protein: CASSGSADTQYF.

CDR3 bases: TGTGCCAGCAGTCCCCTGAGGGAGAACACTGAAGCTTTCTTT. It specifies CASSPLRENTEAFF. The chain recombines TRBV2 with TRBJ1-1; D not certain. The germline gives CDR1 SNHLY, CDR2 FYNNEI. This CDR3 comprises 14 residues. The V end was cut by 5 bases, the J end by 1 base, with 11 bases between.

The gene calls are TRBV29-1 and TRBJ2-1, with 9 bases matching TRBD2. CDR3 length: 16 residues. The V segment lost 1 base and the J segment 4 bases; nucleotides outside the gene matches: 8. The germline CDR1 and CDR2 sequences are SQVTM and ANQGSEA. The CDR3 DNA reads as TGCAGCGTTGAAGTTGGCGGGAGGGCCGAGTACAATGAGCAGTTCTTC. Translation: CSVEVGGRAEYNEQFF.

This chain links TRBV7-8 with TRBJ1-2; weak D call: TRBD1 (6 bases). CDR1 is SGHVS, CDR2 FQNEAQ, per germline. V was clipped by 0 bases and J by 2 bases, with 10 bases between them. The CDR3 runs to 15 residues. CDR3 sequence (DNA): TGTGCCAGCAGCTTAGCACTACAGGGAAACTATGGCTACACCTTC. Translating it yields CASSLALQGNYGYTF. The full variable domain, completed using reference TRBV7-8 and TRBJ1-2, is GAGVSQSPRYKVAKRGQDVALRCDPISGHVSLFWYQQALGQGPEFLTYFQNEAQLDKSGLPSDRFFAERPEGSVSTLKIQRTQQEDSAVYLCASSLALQGNYGYTFGSGTRLTVV.

This clone was counted a few times. This chain connects TRBV2 to TRBJ1-2; 12 bases align to TRBD1. The CDR3 sequence is 12 residues long. V was clipped by 6 bases and J by 7 bases; unmatched bases: 0. Germline CDR1 is SNHLY and CDR2 is FYNNEI. The CDR3 reads CASRGQGAGYTF. The DNA for the CDR3 is TGTGCCAGCAGGGGACAGGGGGCTGGCTACACCTTC.

This clone occurred a few times. V gene TRBV19 combines with J gene TRBJ1-5; D may be TRBD1 (6 bases). V was shortened by 6 bases and J by 2 bases, with 20 bases between the two germline ends. CDR3 length: 17 residues. Germline CDR1 LNHDA, CDR2 SQIVND (reference sequence). The CDR3 coding sequence is TGTGCCAGTAGGGAGGGACGGGGGCTGATGCGCAATCAGCCCCAGCATTTT. Its protein product is CASREGRGLMRNQPQHF.

This sequence joins TRBV11-2 and TRBJ2-3; D perhaps matches TRBD2 (7 bases). Per germline, CDR1 SGHAT and CDR2 FQNNGV. Trimming cost V 5 bases and J 3 bases, with 18 bases left between them. The CDR3 has 16 residues. This CDR3 is CASSLLSRGATDTQYF. CDR3 sequence (DNA): TGTGCCAGCAGCCTGCTTTCTCGGGGGGCGACAGATACGCAGTATTTT.